This entry lists 14 T cell receptor beta chains sequenced from one sample in a study of identical twins. TCRdb re-analysed the 5' RACE reads in MiXCR, keeping a single row per CDR3 protein. The sample consists of 200,000 to 250,000 distinct CDR3 sequences, 6% to 7% of them appearing once. The sample was also reused in another study, on T cells expressing NK-cell markers.

Sequenced: CD8+ T cells sorted from blood. Receptors originate from a young woman in good health.

This clonotype was found many times. CDR3 nucleotide sequence: TGTGCCAGCAGTGTGGGGGCCTACAATGAGCAGTTCTTC. Its translation is CASSVGAYNEQFF. The genes are TRBV25-1 and TRBJ2-1, with D possibly called TRBD1 or TRBD2 (5 bases each). The germline gives CDR1 MGHDK, CDR2 SYGVNS. This CDR3 spans 13 amino acids. V gave up 4 bases and J gave up 2 bases, with 6 bases separating them.

The rearrangement links TRBV5-1 to TRBJ1-2; 7 bases line up with TRBD1. The CDR3 length is 17 residues. Germline V gives CDR1 SGHRS, CDR2 YFSETQ. V was clipped by 4 bases and J by 0 bases; unmatched bases: 12. In DNA, the CDR3 is TGCGCCAGCAGCCGACTATACCGGGACAGAGCTAACTATGGCTACACCTTC. It translates to CASSRLYRDRANYGYTF.

The gene calls are TRBV7-9 and TRBJ2-3; D is unresolved. The CDR3 is 14 amino acids. V was cut by 4 bases and J by 2 bases, with 10 bases left in between. Germline V gene data show CDR1 as SEHNR and CDR2 as FQNEAQ (reference sequence). CDR3 region: CASSSPDLTDTQYF. The CDR3 nucleotides read TGTGCCAGCAGCTCGCCGGACCTCACAGATACGCAGTATTTT.

This rearrangement joins TRBV2 to TRBJ1-1; D ambiguous. V dropped 9 bases and J dropped 0 bases, with 17 bases sitting between them. From germline, CDR1 is SNHLY and CDR2 FYNNEI. The CDR3 runs to 15 residues. In DNA, the CDR3 is TGTGCCAGTACCCAGGCGTGGGATATGAACACTGAAGCTTTCTTT. Protein sequence: CASTQAWDMNTEAFF.

The chain joins TRBV24-1 to TRBJ2-2, with D possibly being TRBD1 (5 bases). This CDR3 is built from 14 residues. V was pared by 6 bases and J by 1 base, with 8 bases between. Germline V lookup: CDR1 KGHDR, CDR2 SFDVKD. CDR3 nucleotide sequence: TGTGCCACCAGTCCCAGGGAGAACACCGGGGAGCTGTTTTTT. The encoded protein is CATSPRENTGELFF.

This clonotype has just a few counts. V is TRBV9 and J is TRBJ2-7; the D gene is possibly TRBD1 (6 bases). Germline V CDR1 and CDR2: SGDLS, YYNGEE. The CDR3 contains 13 residues. The V end was cut by 0 bases, the J end by 7 bases, with 11 bases between. CDR3: CASSVGAQGEQYF. Written as DNA, the CDR3 is TGTGCCAGCAGCGTAGGGGCTCAGGGGGAGCAGTACTTC.

The chain uses TRBV12-3 or TRBV12-4 and TRBJ2-5; no clear D. There are 14 residues in the CDR3. V shed 4 bases and J shed 1 base, with 10 bases lying between them. The CDR3 region is CASSWIDVQETQYF. The CDR3 bases are TGTGCCAGCAGTTGGATAGACGTCCAAGAGACCCAGTACTTC.

This clonotype appeared a few times. This sequence joins TRBV6-1 and TRBJ2-2; D possibly matches TRBD1 or TRBD2 (7 bases each). Germline CDR1 and CDR2: MNHNS and SASEGT. The CDR3 runs 15 residues. Trimming pared 5 bases from V and 5 bases from J, leaving 15 bases between. The CDR3 DNA is TGTGCCAGCAGTCAGCACAGGGGAGGGACCGGGGAGCTGTTTTTT. This sequence encodes CASSQHRGGTGELFF.

The chain uses TRBV27 and TRBJ2-5; the match to TRBD1 covers 7 bases. With 10 bases clipped from V and 7 bases from J, the junction kept 12 bases outside the gene matches. This CDR3 is built from 13 residues. Germline V gives CDR1 MNHEY, CDR2 SMNVEV (reference sequence). The CDR3 DNA is TGTGCCACCTTAGGGGACAGCCTTGGGACCCAGTACTTC. Amino acid sequence: CATLGDSLGTQYF.

This clonotype was observed at least ten times. The chain couples TRBV5-1 to TRBJ2-7; 11 bases match TRBD2. The CDR3 contains 15 residues. Trimming cost V 4 bases and J 3 bases; bases outside gene matches: 6. The V gene's germline CDR1 is SGHRS and CDR2 YFSETQ. The CDR3 sequence: CASSPPGLADYEQYF. The CDR3 DNA sequence: TGCGCCAGCAGCCCACCGGGACTAGCGGACTACGAGCAGTACTTC.

This clonotype occurred a few times. The V gene is TRBV6-5, the J gene TRBJ2-1; TRBD1 is a possible D gene (5 bases). This CDR3 spans 13 amino acids. The germline gives CDR1 MNHEY, CDR2 SVGAGI. The V end lost 0 bases, the J end lost 6 bases, and 6 bases lay between the germline ends. CDR3 DNA: TGTGCCAGCAGTTACTCGGGGCTCAATGAGCAGTTCTTC. This sequence encodes CASSYSGLNEQFF.

The chain joins TRBV21-1 to TRBJ1-5; TRBD1 is taken as the D call from the table, unchecked against the DNA. TRBV21-1 is a known pseudogene. The CDR3 runs to 15 residues. The DNA of the CDR3 is TGTGCCAGCAACCCCGGGACGGATAGCAATCAGCCCCAGCATTTT. Its protein product is CASNPGTDSNQPQHF.

This clonotype occurred many times. The rearrangement links TRBV5-1 to TRBJ2-5; weak D call: TRBD2 (5 bases). The length of the CDR3 is 16 residues. Trimming left V 4 bases short and J 5 bases short, with 21 bases between. The germline gives CDR1 SGHRS, CDR2 YFSETQ. The CDR3 reads CASSPPSIPRRETQYF. In DNA form, the CDR3 reads TGCGCCAGCAGCCCTCCTAGCATCCCTCGGCGGGAGACCCAGTACTTC.

This clonotype has just a few counts. The chain joins TRBV28 to TRBJ2-1; a weak D match, TRBD1 (6 bases). V dropped 6 bases and J dropped 7 bases, with 22 bases sitting between them. The CDR3 runs to 16 residues. Germline CDR1 MDHEN, CDR2 SYDVKM. In nucleotides, the CDR3 is TGTGCCAGCAGGGGAGTAAGGGGGACGGCTGAAAATGAGCAGTTCTTC. Translation gives CASRGVRGTAENEQFF.